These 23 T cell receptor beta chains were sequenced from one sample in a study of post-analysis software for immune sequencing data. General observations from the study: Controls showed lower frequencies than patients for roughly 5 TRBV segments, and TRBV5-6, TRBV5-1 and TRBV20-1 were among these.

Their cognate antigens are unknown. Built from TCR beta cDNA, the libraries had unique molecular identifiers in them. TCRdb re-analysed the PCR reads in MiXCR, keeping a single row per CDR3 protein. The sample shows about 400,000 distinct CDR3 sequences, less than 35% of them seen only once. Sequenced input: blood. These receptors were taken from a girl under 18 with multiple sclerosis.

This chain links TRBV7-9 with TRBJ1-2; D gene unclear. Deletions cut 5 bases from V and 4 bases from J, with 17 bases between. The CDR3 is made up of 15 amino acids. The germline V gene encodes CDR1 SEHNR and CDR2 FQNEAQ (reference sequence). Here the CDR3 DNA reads TGTGCCAGCAGCCCAGGCGGTAGAAAGCTCTATGGCTACACCTTC. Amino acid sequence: CASSPGGRKLYGYTF.

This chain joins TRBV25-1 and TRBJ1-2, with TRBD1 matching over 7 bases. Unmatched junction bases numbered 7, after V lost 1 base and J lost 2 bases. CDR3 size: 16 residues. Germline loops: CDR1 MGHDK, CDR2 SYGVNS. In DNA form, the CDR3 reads TGTGCCAGCAGTGAATCATTCTTACAGGGGAACTATGGCTACACCTTC. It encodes CASSESFLQGNYGYTF.

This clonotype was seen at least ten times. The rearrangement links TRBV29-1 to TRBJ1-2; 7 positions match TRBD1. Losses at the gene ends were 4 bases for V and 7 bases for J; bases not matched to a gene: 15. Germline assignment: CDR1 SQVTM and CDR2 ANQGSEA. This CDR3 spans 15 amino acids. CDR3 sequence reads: CSVAPDRINGGGYTF. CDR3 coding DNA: TGCAGCGTTGCCCCGGACAGGATTAATGGGGGTGGCTACACCTTC.

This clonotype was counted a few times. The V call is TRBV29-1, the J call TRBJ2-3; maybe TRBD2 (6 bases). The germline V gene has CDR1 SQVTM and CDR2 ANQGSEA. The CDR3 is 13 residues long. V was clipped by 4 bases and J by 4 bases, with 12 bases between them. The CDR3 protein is CSVGRGKADTQYF. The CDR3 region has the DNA TGCAGCGTTGGCCGGGGGAAAGCAGATACGCAGTATTTT.

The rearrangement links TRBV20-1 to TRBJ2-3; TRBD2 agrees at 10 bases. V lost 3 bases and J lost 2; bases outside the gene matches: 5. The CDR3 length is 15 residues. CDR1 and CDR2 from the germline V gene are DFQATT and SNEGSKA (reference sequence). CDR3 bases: TGCAGTGCTAGGTGGACTAGCGGACACACAGATACGCAGTATTTT. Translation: CSARWTSGHTDTQYF.

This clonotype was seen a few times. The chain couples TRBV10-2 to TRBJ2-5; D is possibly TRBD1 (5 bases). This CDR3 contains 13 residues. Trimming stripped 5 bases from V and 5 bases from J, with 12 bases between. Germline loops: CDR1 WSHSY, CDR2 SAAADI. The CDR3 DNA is TGCGCCAGCAGTCGCAGGGCTAGGGAGACCCAGTACTTC. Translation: CASSRRARETQYF.

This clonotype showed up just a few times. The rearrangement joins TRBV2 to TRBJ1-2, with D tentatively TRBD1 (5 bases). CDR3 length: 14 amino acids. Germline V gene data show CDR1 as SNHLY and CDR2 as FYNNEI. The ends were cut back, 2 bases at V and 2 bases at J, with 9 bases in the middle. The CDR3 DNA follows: TGTGCCAGCAGTGAACGGGGCACGAACTATGGCTACACCTTC. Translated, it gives CASSERGTNYGYTF.

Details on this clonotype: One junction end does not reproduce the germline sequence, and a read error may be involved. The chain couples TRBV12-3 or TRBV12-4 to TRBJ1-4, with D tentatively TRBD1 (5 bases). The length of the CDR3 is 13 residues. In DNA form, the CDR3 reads TGTGCCAGTCGCGAGGGGTCTAATGAAAAACGGTTTTTT. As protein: CASREGSNEKRFF.

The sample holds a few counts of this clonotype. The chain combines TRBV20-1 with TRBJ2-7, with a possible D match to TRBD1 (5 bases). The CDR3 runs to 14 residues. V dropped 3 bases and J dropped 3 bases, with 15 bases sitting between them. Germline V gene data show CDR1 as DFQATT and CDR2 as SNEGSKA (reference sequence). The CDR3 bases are TGCAGTGCTAGTCCCGCAGGGCGTAGCTACGAGCAGTACTTC. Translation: CSASPAGRSYEQYF.

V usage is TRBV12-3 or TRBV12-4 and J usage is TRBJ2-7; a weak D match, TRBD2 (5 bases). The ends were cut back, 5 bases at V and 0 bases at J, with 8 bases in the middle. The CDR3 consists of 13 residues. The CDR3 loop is CASSDGDSYEQYF. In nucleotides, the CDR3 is TGTGCCAGCAGTGACGGGGACTCCTACGAGCAGTACTTC.

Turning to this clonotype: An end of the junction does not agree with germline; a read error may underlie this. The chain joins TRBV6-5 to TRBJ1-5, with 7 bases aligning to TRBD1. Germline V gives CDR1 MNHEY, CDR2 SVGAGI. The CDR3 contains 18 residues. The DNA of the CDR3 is TGTGCCAACAGTTACAGGGGACCGGGACATTATAGCAATCAGCCCCAGCATTTT. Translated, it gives CANSYRGPGHYSNQPQHF.

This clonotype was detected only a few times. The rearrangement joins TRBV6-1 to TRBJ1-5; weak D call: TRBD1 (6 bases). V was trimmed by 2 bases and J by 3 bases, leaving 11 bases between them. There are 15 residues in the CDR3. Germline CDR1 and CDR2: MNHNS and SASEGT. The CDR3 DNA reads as TGTGCCAGCAGTGAATTTGGGGGCCTCAATCAGCCCCAGCATTTT. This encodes CASSEFGGLNQPQHF.

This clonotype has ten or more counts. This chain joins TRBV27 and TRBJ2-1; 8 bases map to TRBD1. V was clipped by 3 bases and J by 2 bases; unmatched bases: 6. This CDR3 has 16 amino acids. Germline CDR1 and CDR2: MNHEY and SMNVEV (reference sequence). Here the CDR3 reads CASSLFGQGPYNEQFF. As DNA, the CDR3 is TGTGCCAGCAGTTTGTTCGGACAGGGTCCCTACAATGAGCAGTTCTTC.

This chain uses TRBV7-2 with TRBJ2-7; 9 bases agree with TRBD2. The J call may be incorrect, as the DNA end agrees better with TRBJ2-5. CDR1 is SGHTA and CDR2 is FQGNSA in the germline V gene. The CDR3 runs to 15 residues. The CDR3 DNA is TGTGCCAGCAGCTTAAAGGGACTAGCAGGAGAGACCCAGTACTTC. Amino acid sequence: CASSLKGLAGETQYF.

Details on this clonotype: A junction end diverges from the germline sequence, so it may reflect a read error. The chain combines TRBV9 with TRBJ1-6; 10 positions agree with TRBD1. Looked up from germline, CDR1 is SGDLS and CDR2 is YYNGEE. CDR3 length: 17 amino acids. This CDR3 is CTSSAPRTGGYNSPLHF. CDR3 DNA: TGTACCAGCAGCGCCCCTCGGACAGGGGGTTATAATTCACCCCTCCACTTT.

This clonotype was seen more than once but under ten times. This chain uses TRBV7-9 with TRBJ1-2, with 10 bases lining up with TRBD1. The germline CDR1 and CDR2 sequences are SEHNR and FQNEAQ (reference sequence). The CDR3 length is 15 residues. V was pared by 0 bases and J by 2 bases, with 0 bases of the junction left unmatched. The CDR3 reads CASSLAGQGNYGYTF. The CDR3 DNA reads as TGTGCCAGCAGCTTAGCGGGACAGGGGAACTATGGCTACACCTTC.

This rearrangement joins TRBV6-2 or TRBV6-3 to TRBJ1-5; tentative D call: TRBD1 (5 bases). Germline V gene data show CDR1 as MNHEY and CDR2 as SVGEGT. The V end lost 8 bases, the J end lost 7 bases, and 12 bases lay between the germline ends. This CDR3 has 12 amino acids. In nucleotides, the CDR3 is TGTGCCAGCGGGAGGGGCGGCCAGCCCCAGCATTTT. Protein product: CASGRGGQPQHF.

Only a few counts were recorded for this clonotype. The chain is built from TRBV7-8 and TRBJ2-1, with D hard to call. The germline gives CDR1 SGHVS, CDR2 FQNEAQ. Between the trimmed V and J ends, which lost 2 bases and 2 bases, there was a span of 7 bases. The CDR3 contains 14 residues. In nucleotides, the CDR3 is TGTGCCAGCAGCTTACAGCAGGCCTACAATGAGCAGTTCTTC. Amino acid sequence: CASSLQQAYNEQFF.

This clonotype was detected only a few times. CDR3 in amino acids: CASSSARDRAVSGELFF. In nucleotides, the CDR3 is TGTGCCAGCAGCTCAGCGCGGGACAGGGCAGTCTCCGGGGAGCTGTTTTTT. The gene calls are TRBV9 and TRBJ2-2; 9 positions match TRBD1. CDR1 and CDR2 from the germline V gene are SGDLS and YYNGEE. The CDR3 is 17 amino acids. After removal of 4 bases from V and 6 bases from J, the junction contained 13 bases not matched to a gene.

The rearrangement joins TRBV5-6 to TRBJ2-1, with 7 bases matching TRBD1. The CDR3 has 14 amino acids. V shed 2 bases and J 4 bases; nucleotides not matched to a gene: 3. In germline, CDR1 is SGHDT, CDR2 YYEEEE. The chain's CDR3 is CASSLTGVYNEQFF. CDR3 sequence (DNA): TGTGCCAGCAGCTTAACAGGGGTTTACAATGAGCAGTTCTTC.

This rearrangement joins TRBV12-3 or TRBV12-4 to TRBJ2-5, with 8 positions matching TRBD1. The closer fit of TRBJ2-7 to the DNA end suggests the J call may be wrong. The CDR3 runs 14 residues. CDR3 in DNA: TGTGCCAGCACCTTCGGGACAGGAATCTACGAGCAGTACTTC. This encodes CASTFGTGIYEQYF.

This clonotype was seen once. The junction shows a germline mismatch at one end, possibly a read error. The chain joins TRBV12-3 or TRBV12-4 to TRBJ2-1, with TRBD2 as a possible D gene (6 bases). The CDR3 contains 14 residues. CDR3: CASRAGTALNGQFF. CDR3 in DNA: TGTGCCAGCAGGGCCGGGACTGCATTAAATGGGCAGTTCTTC.

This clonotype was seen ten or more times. CDR3 sequence: CASSSGTGKETQYF. The CDR3 DNA sequence: TGTGCCAGCAGTTCCGGGACAGGGAAAGAGACCCAGTACTTC. The chain couples TRBV12-3 or TRBV12-4 to TRBJ2-5; the match to TRBD1 covers 9 bases. Unmatched junction bases numbered 3, after V lost 4 bases and J lost 3 bases. This CDR3 spans 14 amino acids.